The 29 T cell receptor beta chains below all came from one sample that was sequenced in a study of blood T cell repertoires in COVID-19. Profiled with immunoSEQ multiplex PCR; TCRdb holds only in-frame clones, not every one. In the table there are some 200,000 clones, roughly 80% of which are singletons. Material: PBMCs or T cells enriched from blood (not recorded which). The receptors derive from a man aged 40-49 years who had recovered from COVID-19.

This chain joins TRBV5-4 and TRBJ2-3, with D possibly being TRBD1 (6 bases). Trimming removed 3 bases from V and 2 bases from J, with 16 bases in between. CDR1 is SGHNT, CDR2 YYREEE, per germline (reference sequence). This CDR3 has 16 amino acids. CDR3 loop: CASSSGGWGPTDTQYF. CDR3 nucleotides: TGTGCCAGCAGCTCCGGCGGCTGGGGGCCCACAGATACGCAGTATTTT. The whole variable domain, remainder taken from reference TRBV5-4 and TRBJ2-3, is ETGVTQSPTHLIKTRGQQVTLRCSSQSGHNTVSWYQQALGQGPQFIFQYYREEENGRGNFPPRFSGLQFPNYSSELNVNALELDDSALYLCASSSGGWGPTDTQYFGPGTRLTVL.

This clone was observed once. The chain links TRBV5-5 to TRBJ2-7, with 9 bases matching TRBD1. The V segment lost 3 bases and the J segment 4 bases; nucleotides outside the gene matches: 2. The CDR3 is made up of 13 amino acids. Looked up from germline, CDR1 is SGHKS and CDR2 is YYEKEE (reference sequence). CDR3: CASSSGTGYEQYV. CDR3 bases: TGTGCCAGCAGCTCCGGGACAGGGTACGAGCAGTACGTC.

The rearrangement uses TRBV3-1 (or the pseudogene TRBV3-2) and TRBJ1-2, with 8 bases that match TRBD1. J lost 3 bases, V lost 1 base, and 7 bases had no gene match. Germline V gene lookup returns CDR1 LGHDT and CDR2 YNNKEL (reference sequence). This CDR3 has 16 residues. This CDR3 reads CASSQGPGGFHYGYTF. Here the CDR3 DNA reads TGTGCCAGCAGCCAAGGACCAGGGGGCTTTCACTATGGCTACACCTTC.

The rearrangement joins TRBV7-3 to TRBJ2-1; 7 nucleotides align to TRBD1. In germline, CDR1 is SGHTA, CDR2 FQGTGA. The CDR3 spans 13 residues. V dropped 5 bases and J dropped 6; count of bases not matched to a gene: 4. The CDR3 DNA sequence: TGTGCCAGCAGCCCGGGACAGCCCAATGAGCAGTTCTTC. It codes for CASSPGQPNEQFF. The whole variable domain, filled in from reference TRBV7-3 and TRBJ2-1, reads GAGVSQTPSNKVTEKGKYVELRCDPISGHTALYWYRQSLGQGPEFLIYFQGTGAADDSGLPNDRFFAVRPEGSVSTLKIQRTERGDSAVYLCASSPGQPNEQFFGPGTRLTVL.

The rearrangement links TRBV6-2 or TRBV6-3 to TRBJ2-7, with 10 positions matching TRBD2. The CDR3 loop spans 18 amino acids. Per the germline V gene, CDR1 is MNHEY and CDR2 is SVGEGT. Trimming at V came to 4 bases and at J to 1 base, leaving 13 bases not matched to a gene. The CDR3: CASSSQREGLLRSYEQYV. CDR3 DNA sequence: TGTGCCAGCAGTTCCCAGCGGGAGGGCCTCCTCAGGTCCTACGAGCAGTACGTC.

This clone was recorded only once. This chain links TRBV19 with TRBJ2-3; no firm D call. There are 11 residues in the CDR3. V lost 5 bases to trimming and J lost 4 bases, with 4 bases between them. Germline V lookup: CDR1 LNHDA, CDR2 SQIVND (reference sequence). CDR3 bases: TGTGCCAGTAGTCAGGCAGATACGCAGTATTTT. Its translation is CASSQADTQYF.

This clone was detected a few times. The genes are TRBV23-1 and TRBJ1-2; no clear D. TRBV23-1 is an ORF; its function is uncertain. The CDR3 is 15 amino acids. Trimming took 0 bases from V and 8 from J, leaving 16 bases between them. CDR3 coding DNA: TGCGCCAGCAGTCAATCCCCGAGGGTAAGGCGGGGCTACACCTTC. Amino acids: CASSQSPRVRRGYTF.

This sequence joins TRBV4-3 and TRBJ2-1; 8 bases line up with TRBD1. Germline V gives CDR1 LGHNA, CDR2 YSLEER. The CDR3 has 16 amino acids. After removal of 2 bases from V and 7 bases from J, the junction contained 10 bases not matched to a gene. The CDR3 sequence is CASSQSAGGWRNEQFF. The CDR3 DNA sequence: TGCGCCAGCAGCCAATCCGCAGGGGGCTGGAGGAATGAGCAGTTCTTC.

The V call is TRBV5-1, the J call TRBJ2-1, with D perhaps matching TRBD1 (6 bases). The germline V gene encodes CDR1 SGHRS and CDR2 YFSETQ. This CDR3 is 19 amino acids long. The V and J ends lost 4 bases and 6 bases respectively, with 29 bases between them. CDR3 protein: CASSTVQGRGSISRNEQFF. The CDR3 bases are TGCGCCAGCAGCACGGTCCAGGGGAGAGGGTCCATCAGTCGCAATGAGCAGTTCTTC.

CDR3 DNA sequence: TGCGCCAGCAGCCCGGGGTTTACCGGGGAGCTGTTTTTT. Its protein product is CASSPGFTGELFF. The V call is TRBV4-3, the J call TRBJ2-2; D is possibly TRBD2 (5 bases). The CDR3 is made up of 13 amino acids. Germline CDR1 LGHNA, CDR2 YSLEER. V lost 4 bases to trimming and J lost 5 bases, with 8 bases between them.

The gene calls are TRBV5-1 and TRBJ1-1; TRBD1 aligns across 7 bases. Unmatched junction bases numbered 4, after V lost 1 base and J lost 4 bases. Germline V CDR1 and CDR2: SGHRS, YFSETQ. This CDR3 region has 14 residues. Here the CDR3 reads CASSLTGDFTEAFF. In DNA, the CDR3 is TGCGCCAGCAGCTTGACAGGGGACTTCACTGAAGCTTTCTTT.

This clone was counted only a few times. The sample has other DNA sequences that encode this CDR3 too. V and J are TRBV7-9 and TRBJ2-1; 9 bases line up with TRBD2. Germline V gene data show CDR1 as SEHNR and CDR2 as FQNEAQ (reference sequence). The CDR3 contains 16 residues. The J segment lost 3 bases and the V segment lost 0 bases, leaving 3 bases of the junction unmatched. CDR3 sequence reads: CASSLALAGVYNEQFF. In nucleotides, the CDR3 is TGTGCCAGCAGCTTAGCCTTAGCGGGAGTCTACAATGAGCAGTTCTTC. The whole variable domain, remainder taken from reference TRBV7-9 and TRBJ2-1, is DTGVSQNPRHKITKRGQNVTFRCDPISEHNRLYWYRQTLGQGPEFLTYFQNEAQLEKSRLLSDRFSAERPKGSFSTLEIQRTEQGDSAMYLCASSLALAGVYNEQFFGPGTRLTVL.

This clone was recorded at least ten times. The V call is TRBV28, the J call TRBJ2-7, with 8 bases matching TRBD1. Germline assignment: CDR1 MDHEN and CDR2 SYDVKM. The CDR3 spans 16 residues. Germline trimming cut 1 base from V and 0 bases from J; bases unmatched to any gene: 5. The CDR3 bases are TGTGCCAGCAGTTTATTCGGGGACAGGAGCTCCTACGAGCAGTACTTC. This encodes CASSLFGDRSSYEQYF.

The chain combines TRBV3-1 (or the pseudogene TRBV3-2) with TRBJ2-5; tentatively, D is TRBD1 (6 bases). V lost 4 bases and J 0 bases, leaving 12 bases between the germline ends. This CDR3 has 15 residues. The germline gives CDR1 LGHDT, CDR2 YNNKEL (reference sequence). The CDR3 bases are TGTGCCAGCAGCCTGGGACATTCTTACCAAGAGACCCAGTACTTC. It codes for CASSLGHSYQETQYF.

A note on this clone: This may be a read error, as it is one base from a much larger clone. Written as DNA, the CDR3 is TGTGCCAGCAGTTTCAGGGACAGGAGATGGGAGACCCAGTACTTC. Its protein product is CASSFRDRRWETQYF. V usage is TRBV27 and J usage is TRBJ2-5; 8 bases line up with TRBD1. V dropped 3 bases and J dropped 5; count of bases not matched to a gene: 8. CDR1 is MNHEY, CDR2 SMNVEV, per germline (reference sequence). The CDR3 has 15 residues.

The CDR3 is CASSKPGHMNTEAFF. CDR3 in DNA: TGTGCCAGCAGCAAGCCAGGACACATGAACACTGAAGCTTTCTTT. J is TRBJ1-1 and V is TRBV3-1 (or the pseudogene TRBV3-2), with a possible D match to TRBD1 (5 bases). Germline V gene lookup returns CDR1 LGHDT and CDR2 YNNKEL (reference sequence). The CDR3 length is 15 residues. V lost 5 bases and J 0 bases, leaving 13 bases between the germline ends.

This rearrangement joins TRBV10-3 to TRBJ2-7; D perhaps matches TRBD1 (6 bases). CDR3 length equals 15 residues. Germline V lookup: CDR1 ENHRY, CDR2 SYGVKD. V lost 6 bases, J lost 5 bases, and 20 bases lay in between. The CDR3 DNA reads TGTGCCATCAGACCCCAGGGGTCGCTGGGGAACGAGCAGTACTTC. Amino acid sequence: CAIRPQGSLGNEQYF.

This clone has only one observation. The chain is built from TRBV6-2 or TRBV6-3 and TRBJ1-1; 7 bases line up with TRBD1. The length of the CDR3 is 14 residues. Germline CDR1 and CDR2: MNHEY and SVGEGT. After removal of 5 bases from V and 1 base from J, the junction contained 4 bases not matched to a gene. CDR3 nucleotide sequence: TGTGCCAGCAGTAGAAGACAGGGGAACACTGAAGCTTTCTTT. The encoded protein is CASSRRQGNTEAFF.

For the CDR3, the DNA is TGTGCCAGCAGCTTAATCCGGTGGGACAGGGCTTTAAACACTGAAGCTTTCTTT. Translated: CASSLIRWDRALNTEAFF. This chain joins TRBV7-6 and TRBJ1-1, with 9 bases that match TRBD1. V lost 2 bases to trimming and J lost 2 bases; unmatched junction nucleotides: 12. CDR1 SGHVS and CDR2 FNYEAQ come from the germline V gene. There are 18 residues in the CDR3.

In its sample, this clone was seen once. This chain links TRBV2 with TRBJ1-1; the D is unclear. The V end was cut by 4 bases, the J end by 10 bases, with 7 bases between. CDR1 and CDR2 (germline): SNHLY, FYNNEI. The CDR3 loop spans 10 amino acids. CDR3 bases: TGTGCCAGCAGTGGCCTCAGAGCTTTCTTT. This codes for CASSGLRAFF. The full variable domain, its missing parts supplied by reference TRBV2 and TRBJ1-1, is EPEVTQTPSHQVTQMGQEVILRCVPISNHLYFYWYRQILGQKVEFLVSFYNNEISEKSEIFDDQFSVERPDGSNFTLKIRSTKLEDSAMYFCASSGLRAFFGQGTRLTVV.

The V call is TRBV5-6, the J call TRBJ1-1; D gene ambiguous. Germline CDR1 is SGHDT and CDR2 is YYEEEE. CDR3 length: 17 amino acids. With 0 bases removed from V and 0 bases from J, the gap between germline ends came to 15 bases. Written as DNA, the CDR3 is TGTGCCAGCAGCTTGGCCGCAGGAAGCAACATGAACACTGAAGCTTTCTTT. Translated: CASSLAAGSNMNTEAFF. The variable domain in full, completed from reference TRBV5-6 and TRBJ1-1, reads DAGVTQSPTHLIKTRGQQVTLRCSPKSGHDTVSWYQQALGQGPQFIFQYYEEEERQRGNFPDRFSGHQFPNYSSELNVNALLLGDSALYLCASSLAAGSNMNTEAFFGQGTRLTVV.

The chain couples TRBV30 to TRBJ1-5; possible D gene TRBD1, 6 bases. Per the germline V gene, CDR1 is GTSNPN and CDR2 is SVGIG (reference sequence). The length of the CDR3 is 13 residues. V dropped 2 bases and J dropped 5 bases, with 10 bases sitting between them. CDR3 amino acids: CAWSSGAYQPQHF. The CDR3 DNA reads TGTGCCTGGAGTTCAGGGGCCTATCAGCCCCAGCATTTT.

The chain carries TRBV10-3 and TRBJ1-2; D ambiguous. This CDR3 is built from 11 residues. Germline values: CDR1 ENHRY, CDR2 SYGVKD. V was cut by 4 bases and J by 4 bases, with 4 bases left in between. CDR3 in amino acids: CAISVSYGYTF. CDR3 DNA: TGTGCCATCAGTGTTAGCTATGGCTACACCTTC.

The chain combines TRBV11-3 with TRBJ1-1, with 10 bases matching TRBD1. This CDR3 has 13 amino acids. Germline V gene data show CDR1 as SGHNT and CDR2 as YENEEA. Trimming took 8 bases from V and 0 from J; bases not matched to a gene: 0. CDR3 region: CASGQGVNTEAFF. The CDR3 DNA reads TGTGCCAGCGGACAGGGGGTGAACACTGAAGCTTTCTTT. Complete variable domain (other parts from reference TRBV11-3 and TRBJ1-1): EAGVVQSPRYKIIEKKQPVAFWCNPISGHNTLYWYLQNLGQGPELLIRYENEEAVDDSQLPKDRFSAERLKGVDSTLKIQPAELGDSAVYLCASGQGVNTEAFFGQGTRLTVV.

This clone has only one observation. This chain connects TRBV9 to TRBJ1-3; maybe TRBD1 (5 bases). V lost 1 base to trimming and J lost 0 bases, with 8 bases between them. Germline values: CDR1 SGDLS, CDR2 YYNGEE. The CDR3 totals 15 residues. The DNA of the CDR3 is TGTGCCAGCAGCGTATCGGGGGACTCTGGAAACACCATATATTTT. Amino acids: CASSVSGDSGNTIYF.

The chain carries TRBV4-2 and TRBJ1-2; TRBD1 agrees at 8 bases. The CDR3 length is 13 residues. CDR1 is LGHNA and CDR2 is YNFKEQ in the germline V gene. The V gene end was trimmed by 4 bases and the J gene end by 8 bases; junction bases not matched to a gene: 6. The CDR3 protein is CASSPEGQGGYTF. The CDR3 DNA sequence: TGTGCCAGCAGCCCCGAAGGACAGGGCGGCTACACCTTC.

There are a few counts of this clone. J is TRBJ2-7 and V is TRBV3-1 (or the pseudogene TRBV3-2), with 7 positions matching TRBD1. CDR1 is LGHDT and CDR2 is YNNKEL in the germline V gene (reference sequence). The trim removed 5 bases at V and 3 bases at J, leaving 10 bases unmatched. There are 15 residues in the CDR3. In DNA form, the CDR3 reads TGTGCCAGCAGCTCCACAGGGGAAGGAGACTACGAGCAGTACTTC. Its protein is CASSSTGEGDYEQYF.

About this clone itself: The same CDR3 also results from other DNA sequences found in this sample. This chain links TRBV28 with TRBJ1-6, with 7 bases that match TRBD1. The CDR3 contains 13 residues. Per the germline V gene, CDR1 is MDHEN and CDR2 is SYDVKM. Trimming removed 6 bases from V and 7 bases from J; junction bases left unmatched: 3. CDR3 sequence reads: CASSRQGNSPLHF. In DNA form, the CDR3 reads TGTGCCAGCAGCAGACAGGGAAATTCACCCCTCCACTTT.

The V gene is TRBV9, the J gene TRBJ1-1; no clear D gene. Germline loops: CDR1 SGDLS, CDR2 YYNGEE. V was cut by 3 bases and J by 4 bases, with 10 bases left in between. The CDR3 is made up of 13 amino acids. DNA of the CDR3: TGTGCCAGCAGCGCGGGAAGAGGCACTGAAGCTTTCTTT. This gives the protein CASSAGRGTEAFF. The full variable domain, with the rest looked up from reference TRBV9 and TRBJ1-1, is DSGVTQTPKHLITATGQRVTLRCSPRSGDLSVYWYQQSLDQGLQFLIQYYNGEERAKGNILERFSAQQFPDLHSELNLSSLELGDSALYFCASSAGRGTEAFFGQGTRLTVV.